The next 14 T cell receptor beta chains were all read from a single sample in a study of regulatory T cells in long-lasting Graves disease. Time point indicated: persistent/refractory GD, antithyroid drugs over 5 years with positive TRAb. PBMCs provided the RNA from which the TCR library was made. Arm-PCR with iRepertoire HTBI primers amplified the CDR3 regions for these TCR beta libraries. TCRdb re-called the multiplex PCR reads with MiXCR, one entry per CDR3 protein. The profile covers about 460,000 distinct CDR3 sequences, with 22% appearing a single time and around 13% taken by the ten largest. Material: peripheral blood mononuclear cells (PBMCs), obtained when the disease was refractory, from a patient treated with antithyroid drugs. The receptors here all came from a female donor with Graves disease.

This clonotype was seen a few times. This CDR3 reads CASSLLGQGATDTQYF. CDR3 sequence (DNA): TGTGCCAGCAGCTTATTGGGGCAGGGGGCAACAGATACGCAGTATTTT. J is TRBJ2-3 and V is TRBV7-9; TRBD1 aligns across 8 bases. The CDR3 is 16 amino acids. The germline V gene encodes CDR1 SEHNR and CDR2 FQNEAQ (reference sequence). J gave up 3 bases and V 2 bases, and 7 bases lay outside the gene matches.

This clonotype occurred many times. The chain uses TRBV2 and TRBJ1-4; D remains ambiguous. Germline lookup yields CDR1 SNHLY and CDR2 FYNNEI. Trimming removed 4 bases at V and 4 bases at J, with 13 bases between. This CDR3 is 15 amino acids long. Here the CDR3 reads CASSAEAGINEKLFF. The CDR3 nucleotides are TGTGCCAGCAGTGCGGAAGCAGGAATTAATGAAAAACTGTTTTTT.

This clonotype has more than one count but fewer than ten. The chain uses TRBV7-9 and TRBJ2-6, with D maybe TRBD1 (5 bases). Trimming took off 1 base at V and 2 bases at J, with 9 bases between the two ends. Germline CDR1 and CDR2: SEHNR and FQNEAQ (reference sequence). This CDR3 is 16 amino acids long. The CDR3 is CASSLVDRAGANVLTF. The CDR3 DNA sequence: TGTGCCAGCAGCTTAGTAGACAGAGCTGGGGCCAACGTCCTGACTTTC.

Concerning this clonotype: A read error is possible here, since a much larger clone lies one base away. The chain carries TRBV28 and TRBJ1-1, with TRBD1 as a possible D gene (5 bases). V was shortened by 6 bases and J by 4 bases, with 15 bases between the two germline ends. There are 14 residues in the CDR3. The V gene's germline CDR1 is MDHEN and CDR2 SYDVKM. CDR3 nucleotides: TGTGCCAGCAGCTCCAGGGAGGTGAGCACTGAAGCTTTCTTT. This codes for CASSSREVSTEAFF.

Details on this clonotype: One base away lies a much larger clone, so this may be a sequencing read error. The genes are TRBV6-2 or TRBV6-3 and TRBJ2-7; TRBD2 is a possible D gene (5 bases). Germline values: CDR1 MNHEY, CDR2 SVGEGT. This CDR3 is built from 14 residues. CDR3: CASSYSAGGYEQCF. In DNA form, the CDR3 reads TGTGCCAGCAGTTACTCCGCGGGCGGGTACGAGCAGTGCTTC.

This clonotype was found a few times. This chain connects TRBV6-5 to TRBJ2-7; D unclear. The germline V gene encodes CDR1 MNHEY and CDR2 SVGAGI. Trimming removed 0 bases from V and 3 bases from J, with 18 bases in between. This CDR3 has 17 residues. The CDR3 bases are TGTGCCAGCAGTTACTCGGCCCCGAGACTTGGTGGCTACGAGCAGTACTTC. Translated, it gives CASSYSAPRLGGYEQYF.

This clonotype has more than one count but fewer than ten. The chain uses TRBV5-6 and TRBJ1-2, with TRBD1 as a possible D gene (5 bases). V lost 4 bases and J 8 bases, leaving 18 bases between the germline ends. The CDR3 length is 14 residues. CDR1 is SGHDT, CDR2 YYEEEE, per germline. The CDR3 region is CASSPEGQGRGYTF. CDR3 nucleotides: TGTGCCAGCAGCCCCGAAGGGCAGGGAAGGGGCTACACCTTC.

This sequence joins TRBV29-1 and TRBJ1-2; D not certain. V lost 5 bases and J 6 bases, leaving 7 bases between the germline ends. The CDR3 has 10 residues. Germline V gives CDR1 SQVTM, CDR2 ANQGSEA. The chain's CDR3 is CSVSLNGYTF. In DNA form, the CDR3 reads TGCAGCGTTTCCCTTAATGGCTACACCTTC.

There are many counts of this clonotype. A much bigger clone sits one base away, suggesting this may be a read error. J is TRBJ1-2 and V is TRBV6-5, with 7 bases that match TRBD1. CDR3 length: 14 amino acids. Trimming cost V 0 bases and J 4 bases; bases outside gene matches: 2. CDR1 and CDR2 (germline): MNHEY, SVGAGI. CDR3 nucleotide sequence: TGTGCCAGCAGTTACTCAACAGGGGCCTATGGCTACACCTTC. Its translation is CASSYSTGAYGYTF.

This clonotype was seen ten or more times. This rearrangement joins TRBV20-1 to TRBJ1-4; 7 bases align to TRBD1. The germline V gene encodes CDR1 DFQATT and CDR2 SNEGSKA (reference sequence). The V and J ends lost 7 bases and 7 bases, in that order; junction bases with no gene match: 6. The CDR3 covers 12 residues. The CDR3 region has the DNA TGCAGTGAGGGACAGCGTGGTGAAAAACTGTTTTTT. Its translation is CSEGQRGEKLFF.

V is TRBV10-3 and J is TRBJ1-1; the D is unclear. Trimming removed 6 bases at V and 1 base at J, with 9 bases between. Looked up from germline, CDR1 is ENHRY and CDR2 is SYGVKD. The CDR3 loop spans 13 amino acids. CDR3 in DNA: TGTGCCATCAGCGGAACGGGGAACACTGAAGCTTTCTTT. Its protein is CAISGTGNTEAFF.

This clonotype appeared many times. The V gene is TRBV2, the J gene TRBJ2-5; no firm D call. V gave up 2 bases and J gave up 4 bases, with 5 bases separating them. The CDR3 length is 12 residues. The germline V gene encodes CDR1 SNHLY and CDR2 FYNNEI. CDR3 sequence reads: CASSESAETQYF. The CDR3 bases are TGTGCCAGCAGTGAATCGGCAGAGACCCAGTACTTC.

This clonotype was picked up a small number of times. The chain links TRBV18 to TRBJ1-4; D possibly corresponds to TRBD1 (6 bases). With 0 bases removed from V and 8 bases from J, the gap between germline ends came to 13 bases. Germline V gives CDR1 KGHSH, CDR2 LQKENI. CDR3 length: 15 residues. The CDR3 is CASSPPDGTREKLFF. The DNA for the CDR3 is TGTGCCAGCTCACCACCGGACGGGACACGGGAAAAACTGTTTTTT. Supplemented by reference TRBV18 and TRBJ1-4, the full variable domain reads NAGVMQNPRHLVRRRGQEARLRCSPMKGHSHVYWYRQLPEEGLKFMVYLQKENIIDESGMPKERFSAEFPKEGPSILRIQQVVRGDSAAYFCASSPPDGTREKLFFGSGTQLSVL.

The chain carries TRBV9 and TRBJ2-1; 7 bases are shared with TRBD1. The CDR3 totals 13 residues. Germline CDR1 is SGDLS and CDR2 is YYNGEE. The V gene end was trimmed by 4 bases and the J gene end by 10 bases; junction bases not matched to a gene: 8. CDR3 residues: CASSTRQGFEQFF. DNA of the CDR3: TGTGCCAGCAGCACACGACAGGGTTTCGAGCAGTTCTTC.